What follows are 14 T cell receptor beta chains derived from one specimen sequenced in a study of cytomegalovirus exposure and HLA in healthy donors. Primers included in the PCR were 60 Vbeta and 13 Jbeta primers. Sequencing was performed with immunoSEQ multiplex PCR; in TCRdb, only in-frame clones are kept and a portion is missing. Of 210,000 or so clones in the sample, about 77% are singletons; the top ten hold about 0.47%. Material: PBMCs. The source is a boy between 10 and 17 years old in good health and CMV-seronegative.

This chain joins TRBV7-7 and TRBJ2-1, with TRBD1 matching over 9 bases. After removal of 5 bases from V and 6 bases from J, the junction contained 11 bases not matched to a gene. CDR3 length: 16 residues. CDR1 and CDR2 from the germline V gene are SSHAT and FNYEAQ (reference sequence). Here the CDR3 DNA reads TGTGCCAGCAGCCGGGAACCGGGACAGGGAAGCAATGAGCAGTTCTTC. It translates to CASSREPGQGSNEQFF.

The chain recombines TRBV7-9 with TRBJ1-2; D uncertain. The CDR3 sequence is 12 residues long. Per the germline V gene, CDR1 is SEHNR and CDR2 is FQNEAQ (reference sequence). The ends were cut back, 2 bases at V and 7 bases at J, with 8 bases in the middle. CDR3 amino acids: CASSLIGGGYTF. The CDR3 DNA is TGTGCCAGCAGCTTAATCGGAGGTGGCTACACCTTC.

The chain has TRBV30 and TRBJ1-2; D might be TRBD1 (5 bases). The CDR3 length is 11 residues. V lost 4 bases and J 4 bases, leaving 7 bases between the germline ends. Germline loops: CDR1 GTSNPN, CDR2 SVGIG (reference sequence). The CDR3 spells CAWMGGYGYTF. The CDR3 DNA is TGTGCCTGGATGGGGGGCTATGGCTACACCTTC.

CDR3 bases: TGTGCCAGCAGCTTAACCGGGGGGGAAAAACTGTTTTTT. Its translation: CASSLTGGEKLFF. The chain joins TRBV7-2 to TRBJ1-4; a weak D match, TRBD1 (5 bases). V lost 2 bases to trimming and J lost 8 bases, with 9 bases between them. Germline assignment: CDR1 SGHTA and CDR2 FQGNSA. CDR3 length equals 13 residues.

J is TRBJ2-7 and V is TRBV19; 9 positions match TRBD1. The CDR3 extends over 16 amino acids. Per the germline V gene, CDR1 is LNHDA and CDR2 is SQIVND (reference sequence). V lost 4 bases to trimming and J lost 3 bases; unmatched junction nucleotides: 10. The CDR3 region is CASSTSRDRVIYEQYF. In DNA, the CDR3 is TGTGCCAGTAGTACGTCCCGGGACAGGGTAATCTACGAGCAGTACTTC.

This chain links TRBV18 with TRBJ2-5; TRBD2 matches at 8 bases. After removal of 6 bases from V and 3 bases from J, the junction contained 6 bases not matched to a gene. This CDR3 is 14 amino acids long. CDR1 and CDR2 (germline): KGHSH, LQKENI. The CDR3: CASSRSSGEETQYF. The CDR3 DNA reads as TGTGCCAGCTCCCGGAGTAGCGGGGAAGAGACCCAGTACTTC.

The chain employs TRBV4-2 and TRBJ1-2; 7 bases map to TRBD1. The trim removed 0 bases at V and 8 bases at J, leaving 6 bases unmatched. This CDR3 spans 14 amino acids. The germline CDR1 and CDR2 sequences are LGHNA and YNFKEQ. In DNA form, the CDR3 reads TGTGCCAGCAGCCAAGAGTTACAGGGGACCGGCTACACCTTC. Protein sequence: CASSQELQGTGYTF.

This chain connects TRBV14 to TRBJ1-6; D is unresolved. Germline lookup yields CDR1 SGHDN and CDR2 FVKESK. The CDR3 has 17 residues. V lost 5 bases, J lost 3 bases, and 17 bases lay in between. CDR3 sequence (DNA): TGTGCCAGCAGCAAAGGTCGGGGAGCGATCTATAATTCACCCCTCCACTTT. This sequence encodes CASSKGRGAIYNSPLHF. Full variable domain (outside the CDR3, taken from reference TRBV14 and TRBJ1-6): EAGVTQFPSHSVIEKGQTVTLRCDPISGHDNLYWYRRVMGKEIKFLLHFVKESKQDESGMPNNRFLAERTGGTYSTLKVQPAELEDSGVYFCASSKGRGAIYNSPLHFGNGTRLTVT.

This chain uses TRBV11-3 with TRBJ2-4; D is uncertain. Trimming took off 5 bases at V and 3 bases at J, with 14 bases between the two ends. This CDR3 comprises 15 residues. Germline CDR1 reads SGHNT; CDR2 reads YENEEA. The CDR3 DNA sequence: TGTGCCAGCAGCCTGGGCCTTCTGGGCAAAAACATTCAGTACTTC. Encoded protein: CASSLGLLGKNIQYF.

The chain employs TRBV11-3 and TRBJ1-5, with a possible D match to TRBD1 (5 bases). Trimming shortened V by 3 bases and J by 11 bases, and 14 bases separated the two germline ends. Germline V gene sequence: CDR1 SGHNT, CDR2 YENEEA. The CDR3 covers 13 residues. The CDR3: CASSFRTGEAQHF. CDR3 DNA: TGTGCCAGCAGCTTCCGGACGGGGGAAGCCCAGCATTTT. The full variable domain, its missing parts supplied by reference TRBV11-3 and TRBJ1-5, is EAGVVQSPRYKIIEKKQPVAFWCNPISGHNTLYWYLQNLGQGPELLIRYENEEAVDDSQLPKDRFSAERLKGVDSTLKIQPAELGDSAVYLCASSFRTGEAQHFGDGTRLSIL.

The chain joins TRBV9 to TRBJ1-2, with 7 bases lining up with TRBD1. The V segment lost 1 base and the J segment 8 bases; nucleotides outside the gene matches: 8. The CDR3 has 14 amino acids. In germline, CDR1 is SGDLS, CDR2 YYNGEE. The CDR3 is CASSVPEGAGGYTF. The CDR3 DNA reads TGTGCCAGCAGCGTACCTGAGGGGGCGGGGGGCTACACCTTC. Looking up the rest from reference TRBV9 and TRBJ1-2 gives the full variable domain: DSGVTQTPKHLITATGQRVTLRCSPRSGDLSVYWYQQSLDQGLQFLIQYYNGEERAKGNILERFSAQQFPDLHSELNLSSLELGDSALYFCASSVPEGAGGYTFGSGTRLTVV.

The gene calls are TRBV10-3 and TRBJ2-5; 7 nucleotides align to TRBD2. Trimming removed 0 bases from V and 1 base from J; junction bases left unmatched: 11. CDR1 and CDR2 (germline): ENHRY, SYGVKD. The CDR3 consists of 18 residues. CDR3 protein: CAISESKGGPGGQETQYF. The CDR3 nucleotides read TGTGCCATCAGTGAGTCGAAGGGCGGCCCGGGGGGCCAAGAGACCCAGTACTTC.

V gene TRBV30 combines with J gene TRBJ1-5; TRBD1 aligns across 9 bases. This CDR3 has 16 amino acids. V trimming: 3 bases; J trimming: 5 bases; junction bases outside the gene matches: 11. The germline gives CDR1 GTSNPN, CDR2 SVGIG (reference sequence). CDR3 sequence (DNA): TGTGCCTGGAGCCTACCCGGGACAGGGATCTATCAGCCCCAGCATTTT. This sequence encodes CAWSLPGTGIYQPQHF.

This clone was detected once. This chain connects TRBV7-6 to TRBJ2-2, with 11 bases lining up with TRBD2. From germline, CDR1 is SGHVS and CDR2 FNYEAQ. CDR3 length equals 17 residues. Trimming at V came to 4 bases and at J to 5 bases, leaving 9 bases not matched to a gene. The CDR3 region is CASSSPPGTSGTGELFF. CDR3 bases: TGTGCCAGCAGCTCCCCTCCCGGGACTAGCGGTACCGGGGAGCTGTTTTTT.